The 4 T cell receptor beta chains below all came from one sample that was sequenced in a study of T-cell memory formation after mild COVID-19. MiXCR, run by TCRdb on the 5' RACE reads, gives a single entry per CDR3 protein. The sample includes about 350,000 distinct CDR3 sequences, 25% to 30% seen only once; the top ten take approximately 12%. Material: PBMCs or a T cell subset sorted from them (not recorded which). These receptors originate from an adult woman who had mild COVID-19 (a few samples of this study predate the infection). Cell type and time point are not known.

This clonotype was recorded a few times. V gene TRBV7-2 combines with J gene TRBJ1-6, with 8 bases identical to TRBD1. Germline assignment: CDR1 SGHTA and CDR2 FQGNSA. J was trimmed by 9 bases and V by 5 bases; bases with no gene match: 9. CDR3 length: 15 residues. The chain's CDR3 is CASSPQGVIASPLHF. The CDR3 DNA follows: TGTGCCAGCAGCCCACAGGGGGTGATCGCTTCACCCCTCCACTTT.

This clonotype was observed a handful of times. At one end the junction does not follow the germline gene, possibly because of a read error. The CDR3 spells CATSSQTGHYNEQFF. As DNA, the CDR3 is TGTGCCACCAGCTCCCAGACAGGGCACTACAATGAGCAGTTCTTC. The V and J genes are TRBV7-9 and TRBJ2-1, with 7 bases that match TRBD1. The CDR3 is 15 residues long. Germline CDR1 reads SEHNR; CDR2 reads FQNEAQ (reference sequence).

The CDR3 DNA sequence: TGTGCCAGCAGCGGGGGACTAGCGGGAGTTTACGAGCAGTACTTC. Encoded protein: CASSGGLAGVYEQYF. The chain employs TRBV9 and TRBJ2-7, with 14 bases that match TRBD2. J was trimmed by 4 bases and V by 3 bases; bases with no gene match: 3. CDR3 size: 15 residues. In germline, CDR1 is SGDLS, CDR2 YYNGEE.

J is TRBJ2-5 and V is TRBV5-1, with TRBD2 identical over 9 bases. The CDR3 runs to 15 residues. Germline V gene data show CDR1 as SGHRS and CDR2 as YFSETQ. The V and J ends lost 4 bases and 1 base, in that order; junction bases with no gene match: 5. CDR3 residues: CASSKGGGVQETQYF. The CDR3 DNA is TGCGCCAGCAGCAAAGGCGGGGGGGTCCAAGAGACCCAGTACTTC.